A single sample is the source of the 21 T cell receptor beta chains below, sequenced in a study of blood T cell repertoires in COVID-19. Sequenced by immunoSEQ multiplex PCR; TCRdb stores in-frame clones only, minus some. Here the sample spans hundreds of thousands of clones, approximately 88% being singletons. Sequencing input: peripheral blood. The receptors derive from a woman aged 30 to 39 with COVID-19, enrolled during active disease.

V gene TRBV27 combines with J gene TRBJ1-5, with TRBD1 as a possible D gene (5 bases). Germline CDR1 and CDR2: MNHEY and SMNVEV (reference sequence). The CDR3 extends over 13 amino acids. The ends were cut back, 8 bases at V and 0 bases at J, with 8 bases in the middle. As DNA, the CDR3 is TGTGCCAGCGGGGGGGGTAGCAATCAGCCCCAGCATTTT. It translates to CASGGGSNQPQHF.

To note about this clone: Different DNA sequences within this sample yield the same CDR3. This chain joins TRBV7-2 and TRBJ1-2, with D uncertain. This CDR3 region has 13 residues. Germline values: CDR1 SGHTA, CDR2 FQGNSA. The V gene lost 3 bases and the J gene lost 0 bases, with 5 bases spanning the gap. The DNA of the CDR3 is TGTGCCAGCAGCTTCTTATCTAACTATGGCTACACCTTC. It yields the protein CASSFLSNYGYTF.

This clone was counted a single time. The V and J genes are TRBV5-5 and TRBJ2-3, with TRBD2 as a possible D gene (6 bases). The CDR3 covers 14 residues. Per the germline V gene, CDR1 is SGHKS and CDR2 is YYEKEE (reference sequence). Trimming removed 0 bases at V and 4 bases at J, with 9 bases between. CDR3 protein: CASSLGRAPDTQYF. Here the CDR3 DNA reads TGTGCCAGCAGCTTGGGGAGGGCCCCAGATACGCAGTATTTT.

This clone was found a few times. The V and J genes are TRBV7-9 and TRBJ2-2; TRBD2 is a possible D gene (5 bases). The CDR3 runs 12 residues. Germline V CDR1 and CDR2: SEHNR, FQNEAQ (reference sequence). Trimming pared 1 base from V and 8 bases from J, leaving 5 bases between. The CDR3 coding sequence is TGTGCCAGCAGCTTAGGGGAGGGGGAGCTGTTTTTT. It encodes CASSLGEGELFF.

The chain recombines TRBV3-1 (or the pseudogene TRBV3-2) with TRBJ1-5, with D tentatively TRBD1 (5 bases). The germline V gene encodes CDR1 LGHDT and CDR2 YNNKEL (reference sequence). The CDR3 is 17 amino acids. V lost 7 bases, J lost 8 bases, and 27 bases lay in between. CDR3 residues: CASTPRFCAGHRKPQHF. CDR3 coding DNA: TGTGCCAGCACCCCCCGATTTTGTGCCGGGCACAGGAAGCCCCAGCATTTT.

The chain has TRBV5-1 and TRBJ1-2, with D perhaps matching TRBD1 (6 bases). The CDR3 runs 12 residues. Per the germline V gene, CDR1 is SGHRS and CDR2 is YFSETQ. V lost 3 bases and J lost 8, with 11 bases in between. The CDR3 sequence: CASSYTGPGYTF. The CDR3 region has the DNA TGCGCCAGCAGCTACACAGGGCCCGGCTACACCTTC. Looking up the rest from reference TRBV5-1 and TRBJ1-2 gives the full variable domain: KAGVTQTPRYLIKTRGQQVTLSCSPISGHRSVSWYQQTPGQGLQFLFEYFSETQRNKGNFPGRFSGRQFSNSRSEMNVSTLELGDSALYLCASSYTGPGYTFGSGTRLTVV.

The J gene is TRBJ1-5, the V gene TRBV28, with D possibly TRBD1 on 5 matching bases. CDR3 length equals 14 residues. CDR1 and CDR2 from the germline V gene are MDHEN and SYDVKM. V lost 6 bases and J lost 1, with 10 bases in between. The CDR3 spells CASRSRGSNQPQHF. The CDR3 nucleotides are TGTGCCAGCAGGTCTCGGGGGAGCAATCAGCCCCAGCATTTT.

This clone was detected only a few times. This chain links TRBV7-2 with TRBJ1-5; perhaps TRBD1 as D (5 bases). Germline V gene sequence: CDR1 SGHTA, CDR2 FQGNSA. Deletions cut 2 bases from V and 3 bases from J, with 11 bases between. The CDR3 spans 15 residues. This CDR3 reads CASSLSRADNQPQHF. The CDR3 DNA follows: TGTGCCAGCAGCTTAAGCAGGGCAGACAATCAGCCCCAGCATTTT.

The CDR3: CASSYSTSGRKETQYF. The CDR3 DNA reads TGTGCCAGCAGTTACTCAACTAGCGGGAGGAAAGAGACCCAGTACTTC. This sequence joins TRBV6-5 and TRBJ2-5; 12 positions agree with TRBD2. Per germline, CDR1 MNHEY and CDR2 SVGAGI. CDR3 length equals 16 residues. The ends lost 0 bases at V and 3 bases at J; junction bases unmatched: 2.

This clone showed up just once. The V and J genes are TRBV4-2 and TRBJ2-3, with 12 bases that match TRBD2. V dropped 1 base and J dropped 4; count of bases not matched to a gene: 6. CDR3 length: 17 amino acids. The germline V gene encodes CDR1 LGHNA and CDR2 YNFKEQ. Here the CDR3 reads CASSQGTSGASPDTQYF. The CDR3 DNA reads as TGTGCCAGCAGCCAAGGGACTAGCGGGGCTTCCCCAGATACGCAGTATTTT.

The genes are TRBV11-2 and TRBJ2-3, with 8 nucleotides matching TRBD2. This CDR3 has 15 residues. Germline V CDR1 and CDR2: SGHAT, FQNNGV. V gave up 4 bases and J gave up 3 bases; unmatched junction bases: 6. CDR3: CASSSLGGGTDTQYF. CDR3 DNA sequence: TGTGCCAGCAGCTCCCTCGGGGGGGGAACAGATACGCAGTATTTT. The variable domain in full, with the rest retrieved from reference TRBV11-2 and TRBJ2-3, is EAGVAQSPRYKIIEKRQSVAFWCNPISGHATLYWYQQILGQGPKLLIQFQNNGVVDDSQLPKDRFSAERLKGVDSTLKIQPAKLEDSAVYLCASSSLGGGTDTQYFGPGTRLTVL.

The chain is built from TRBV7-6 and TRBJ2-7, with a tentative D call TRBD2 (6 bases). CDR3 length: 15 residues. The V end lost 5 bases, the J end lost 9 bases, and 23 bases lay between the germline ends. CDR1 and CDR2 from the germline V gene are SGHVS and FNYEAQ. This chain's CDR3 is CASSPDESTLGGQYF. CDR3 sequence (DNA): TGTGCCAGCAGCCCGGACGAAAGCACTCTCGGGGGGCAGTACTTC.

The CDR3 nucleotides read TGCAGCGGAAGGGAGAATGAAAAACTGTTTTTT. Protein sequence: CSGRENEKLFF. The chain uses TRBV29-1 and TRBJ1-4; D is uncertain. V lost 7 bases to trimming and J lost 5 bases, with 8 bases between them. The CDR3 has 11 residues. Per germline, CDR1 SQVTM and CDR2 ANQGSEA.

The V call is TRBV28, the J call TRBJ2-7; 8 bases are a match to TRBD1. Trimming at V came to 5 bases and at J to 2 bases, leaving 5 bases not matched to a gene. Per the germline V gene, CDR1 is MDHEN and CDR2 is SYDVKM. There are 14 residues in the CDR3. The CDR3 sequence: CASSPGQGPYEQYF. The CDR3 region has the DNA TGTGCCAGCAGTCCTGGACAGGGCCCCTACGAGCAGTACTTC.

The chain joins TRBV25-1 to TRBJ2-2; TRBD2 aligns across 14 bases. The CDR3 runs to 18 residues. In germline, CDR1 is MGHDK, CDR2 SYGVNS. Losses at the gene ends were 4 bases for V and 1 base for J; bases not matched to a gene: 5. For the CDR3, the DNA is TGTGCCAGCAGTGGCTGGACTAGCGGGAGGAAGAACACCGGGGAGCTGTTTTTT. Residues: CASSGWTSGRKNTGELFF.

V gene TRBV2 combines with J gene TRBJ2-2; TRBD1 aligns across 7 bases. After removal of 8 bases from V and 0 bases from J, the junction contained 6 bases not matched to a gene. The CDR3 runs 15 residues. CDR1 and CDR2 from the germline V gene are SNHLY and FYNNEI. CDR3 amino acids: CASVGQAANTGELFF. The CDR3 bases are TGTGCCAGCGTCGGACAGGCTGCGAACACCGGGGAGCTGTTTTTT.

The rearrangement joins TRBV6-6 to TRBJ1-1, with D possibly TRBD1 on 6 matching bases. Germline CDR1 reads MNHNY; CDR2 reads SVGAGI (reference sequence). The CDR3 spans 13 residues. Trimming took off 6 bases at V and 2 bases at J, with 10 bases between the two ends. CDR3 region: CASRQQGNTEAFF. The CDR3 DNA reads as TGTGCCAGCAGACAACAGGGAAACACTGAAGCTTTCTTT.

V is TRBV30 and J is TRBJ1-1; D unresolved. Germline CDR1 reads GTSNPN; CDR2 reads SVGIG (reference sequence). The CDR3 covers 11 residues. In nucleotides, the CDR3 is TGTGCGATCTCGGTCGGCACTGAAGCTTTCTTT. This codes for CAISVGTEAFF.

The chain joins TRBV15 to TRBJ2-7; D perhaps matches TRBD1 (6 bases). In germline, CDR1 is LNHNV, CDR2 YYDKDF (reference sequence). The CDR3 is 14 amino acids. The V end was cut by 1 base, the J end by 3 bases, with 10 bases between. CDR3 coding DNA: TGTGCCACCAGCAGAGGGGACACCTTCTACGAGCAGTACGTC. Its translation: CATSRGDTFYEQYV.

This CDR3 reads CASSPGGTGAAGEDEQYF. The CDR3 DNA follows: TGTGCCAGCTCACCAGGTGGGACAGGGGCAGCGGGGGAAGACGAGCAGTACTTC. This sequence joins TRBV18 and TRBJ2-7, with 10 bases identical to TRBD1. The CDR3 spans 18 residues. CDR1 and CDR2 (germline): KGHSH, LQKENI. V shed 2 bases, J shed 5 bases, and the junction held 15 bases outside the gene matches. The full variable domain, in which reference TRBV18 and TRBJ2-7 provide the parts outside the CDR3, is NAGVMQNPRHLVRRRGQEARLRCSPMKGHSHVYWYRQLPEEGLKFMVYLQKENIIDESGMPKERFSAEFPKEGPSILRIQQVVRGDSAAYFCASSPGGTGAAGEDEQYFGPGTRLTVT.

The chain has TRBV10-3 and TRBJ1-4, with D perhaps matching TRBD1 (6 bases). The CDR3 loop spans 16 amino acids. The germline V and J ends were trimmed by 2 bases and 3 bases, with 13 bases remaining between them. Germline assignment: CDR1 ENHRY and CDR2 SYGVKD. CDR3: CAISEAGGGSNEKLFF. For the CDR3, the DNA is TGTGCCATCAGTGAGGCTGGGGGCGGGTCTAATGAAAAACTGTTTTTT.